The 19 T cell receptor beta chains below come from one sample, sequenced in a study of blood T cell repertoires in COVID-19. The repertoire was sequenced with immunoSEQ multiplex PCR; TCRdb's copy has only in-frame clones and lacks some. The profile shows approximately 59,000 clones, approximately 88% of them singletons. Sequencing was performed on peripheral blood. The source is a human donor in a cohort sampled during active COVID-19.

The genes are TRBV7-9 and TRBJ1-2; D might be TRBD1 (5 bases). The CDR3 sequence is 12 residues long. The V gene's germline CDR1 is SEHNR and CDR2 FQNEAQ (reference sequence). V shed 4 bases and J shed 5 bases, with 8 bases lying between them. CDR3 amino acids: CASSSGGYGYTF. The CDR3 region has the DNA TGTGCCAGCAGCTCGGGGGGATATGGCTACACCTTC.

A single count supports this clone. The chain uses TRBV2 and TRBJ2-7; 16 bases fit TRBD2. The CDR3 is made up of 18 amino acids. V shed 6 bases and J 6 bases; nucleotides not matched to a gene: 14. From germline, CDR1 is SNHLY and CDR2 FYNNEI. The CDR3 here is CASSEPGLAGGPTSEQYF. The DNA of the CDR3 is TGTGCCAGCAGCGAACCGGGACTAGCGGGGGGGCCTACAAGCGAGCAGTACTTC.

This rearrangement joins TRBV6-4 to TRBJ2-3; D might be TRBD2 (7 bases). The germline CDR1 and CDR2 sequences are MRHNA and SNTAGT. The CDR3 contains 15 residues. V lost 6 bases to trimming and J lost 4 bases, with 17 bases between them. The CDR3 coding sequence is TGTGCCAGCAGCCAAGGGGGGGGCCCCGCAGATACGCAGTATTTT. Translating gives CASSQGGGPADTQYF.

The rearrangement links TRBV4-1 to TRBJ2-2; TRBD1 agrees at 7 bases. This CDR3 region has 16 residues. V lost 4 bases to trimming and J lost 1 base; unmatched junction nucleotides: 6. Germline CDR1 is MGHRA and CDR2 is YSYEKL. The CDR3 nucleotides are TGCGCCAGCAGCCCGAAACAGGGGCTGAACACCGGGGAGCTGTTTTTT. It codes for CASSPKQGLNTGELFF.

CDR3: CASSQVREYGYTF. DNA for the CDR3: TGCGCCAGCAGCCAAGTTCGGGAGTATGGCTACACCTTC. The chain carries TRBV4-3 and TRBJ1-2; D unclear. Germline CDR1 is LGHNA and CDR2 is YSLEER. V lost 1 base and J lost 5, with 8 bases in between. The CDR3 runs to 13 residues.

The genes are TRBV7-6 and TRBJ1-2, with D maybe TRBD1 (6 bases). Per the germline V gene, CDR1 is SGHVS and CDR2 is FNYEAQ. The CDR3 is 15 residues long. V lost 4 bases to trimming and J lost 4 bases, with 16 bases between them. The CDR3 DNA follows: TGTGCCAGCAGCTCCCCAGGGGCGGAGATCTATGGCTACACCTTC. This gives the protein CASSSPGAEIYGYTF.

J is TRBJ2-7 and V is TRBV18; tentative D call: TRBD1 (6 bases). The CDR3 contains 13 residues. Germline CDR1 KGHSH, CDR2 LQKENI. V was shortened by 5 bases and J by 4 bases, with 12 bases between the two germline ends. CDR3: CASSGGQGYEQYF. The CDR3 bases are TGTGCCAGCTCAGGTGGCCAGGGGTACGAGCAGTACTTC.

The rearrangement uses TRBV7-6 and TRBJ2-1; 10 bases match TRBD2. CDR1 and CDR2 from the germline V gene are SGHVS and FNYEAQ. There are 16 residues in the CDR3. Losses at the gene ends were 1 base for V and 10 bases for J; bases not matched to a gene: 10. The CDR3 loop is CASSLDPSGGGIEQFF. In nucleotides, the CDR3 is TGTGCCAGCAGCTTAGATCCTAGCGGGGGCGGGATCGAGCAGTTCTTC.

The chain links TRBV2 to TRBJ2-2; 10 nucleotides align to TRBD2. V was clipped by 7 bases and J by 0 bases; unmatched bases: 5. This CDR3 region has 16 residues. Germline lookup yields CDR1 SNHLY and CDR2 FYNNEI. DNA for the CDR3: TGTGCCAGCAAAATTCTAGCGGGGGCGAACACCGGGGAGCTGTTTTTT. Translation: CASKILAGANTGELFF.

The CDR3 nucleotides are TGTGCCAGCAGCCAAGTCGGACTGGAAGAGACCCAGTACTTC. It encodes CASSQVGLEETQYF. The chain recombines TRBV3-1 (or the pseudogene TRBV3-2) with TRBJ2-5, with a tentative D call TRBD2 (5 bases). Germline lookup yields CDR1 LGHDT and CDR2 YNNKEL (reference sequence). Trimming removed 1 base at V and 3 bases at J, with 9 bases between. The CDR3 is made up of 14 amino acids.

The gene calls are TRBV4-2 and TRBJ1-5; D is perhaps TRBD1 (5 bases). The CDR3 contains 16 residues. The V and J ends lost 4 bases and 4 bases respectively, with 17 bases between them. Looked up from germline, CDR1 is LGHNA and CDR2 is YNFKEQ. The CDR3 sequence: CASSPIGGGVNQPQHF. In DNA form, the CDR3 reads TGTGCCAGCAGCCCCATCGGTGGAGGGGTAAATCAGCCCCAGCATTTT.

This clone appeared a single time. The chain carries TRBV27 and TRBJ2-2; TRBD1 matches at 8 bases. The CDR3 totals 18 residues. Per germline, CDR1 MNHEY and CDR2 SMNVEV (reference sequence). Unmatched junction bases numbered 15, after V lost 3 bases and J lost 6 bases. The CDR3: CASSLTARGRNIAGELFF. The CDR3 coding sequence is TGTGCCAGCAGTTTGACGGCCAGGGGGCGTAATATTGCCGGGGAGCTGTTTTTT.

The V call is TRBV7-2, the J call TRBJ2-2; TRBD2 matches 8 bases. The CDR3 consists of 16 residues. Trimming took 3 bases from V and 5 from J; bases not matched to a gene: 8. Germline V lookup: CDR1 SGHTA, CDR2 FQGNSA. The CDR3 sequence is CASSFRRGVGTGELFF. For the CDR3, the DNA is TGTGCCAGCAGCTTTCGGCGGGGGGTCGGTACCGGGGAGCTGTTTTTT.

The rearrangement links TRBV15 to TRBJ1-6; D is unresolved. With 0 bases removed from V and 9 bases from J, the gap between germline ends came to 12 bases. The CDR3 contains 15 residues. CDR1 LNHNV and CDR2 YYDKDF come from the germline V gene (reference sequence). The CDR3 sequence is CATSRDLGLGSPLHF. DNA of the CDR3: TGTGCCACCAGCAGAGATCTTGGACTGGGTTCACCCCTCCACTTT.

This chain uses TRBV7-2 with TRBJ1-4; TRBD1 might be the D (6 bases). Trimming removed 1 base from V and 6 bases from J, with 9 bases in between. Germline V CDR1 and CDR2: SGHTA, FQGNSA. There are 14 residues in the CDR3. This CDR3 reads CASSLDRVDEKLFF. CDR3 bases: TGTGCCAGCAGCTTAGACAGGGTCGATGAAAAACTGTTTTTT.

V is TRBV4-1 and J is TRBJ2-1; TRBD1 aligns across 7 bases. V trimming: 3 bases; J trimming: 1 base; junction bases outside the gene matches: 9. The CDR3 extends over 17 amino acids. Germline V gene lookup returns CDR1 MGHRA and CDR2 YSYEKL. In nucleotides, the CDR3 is TGCGCCAGCAGCCACCAAGGGGGCCCAGGTTCCTACAATGAGCAGTTCTTC. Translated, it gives CASSHQGGPGSYNEQFF.

CDR3 DNA sequence: TGCAGCGTTCTCGGTGGGGGGGAAGGGACCCAGTACTTC. This codes for CSVLGGGEGTQYF. The J gene is TRBJ2-5, the V gene TRBV29-1; 7 bases line up with TRBD2. The V gene end was trimmed by 5 bases and the J gene end by 7 bases; junction bases not matched to a gene: 10. The CDR3 loop spans 13 amino acids. CDR1 and CDR2 (germline): SQVTM, ANQGSEA.

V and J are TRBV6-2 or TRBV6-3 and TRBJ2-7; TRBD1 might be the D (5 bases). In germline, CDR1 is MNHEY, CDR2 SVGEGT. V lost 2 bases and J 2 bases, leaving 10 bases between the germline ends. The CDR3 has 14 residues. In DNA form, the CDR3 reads TGTGCCAGCAGTTACGGGGCATACGCCTACGAGCAGTACTTC. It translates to CASSYGAYAYEQYF.

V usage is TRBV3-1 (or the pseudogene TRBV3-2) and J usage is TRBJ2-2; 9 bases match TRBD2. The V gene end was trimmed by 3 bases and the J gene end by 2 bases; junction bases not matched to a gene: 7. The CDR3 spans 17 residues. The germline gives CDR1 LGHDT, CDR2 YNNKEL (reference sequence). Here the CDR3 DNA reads TGTGCCAGCAGCCAGCGGTCGGGACTAGCCAACACCGGGGAGCTGTTTTTT. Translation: CASSQRSGLANTGELFF.